These 14 T cell receptor beta chains were all obtained from the same sample, sequenced in a study of PD-1 blockade in mismatch repair-deficient tumors. Profiled with immunoSEQ multiplex PCR; TCRdb holds only in-frame clones, not every one. The table has roughly 120,000 clones, about nine tenths seen once. The specimen comprised peripheral blood, sampled roughly 70 weeks after starting pembrolizumab. These receptors originate from an adult with mismatch repair-deficient cancer.

This chain uses TRBV5-1 with TRBJ2-7, with no clear D. There are 13 residues in the CDR3. From germline, CDR1 is SGHRS and CDR2 YFSETQ. Trimming removed 6 bases at V and 1 base at J, with 11 bases between. CDR3 region: CASKPPGSYEQYF. The CDR3 DNA reads TGCGCCAGCAAGCCCCCAGGTTCCTACGAGCAGTACTTC.

This chain uses TRBV6-5 with TRBJ2-3, with D tentatively TRBD1 (5 bases). CDR3 length: 13 amino acids. V lost 7 bases and J lost 4, with 12 bases in between. Germline lookup yields CDR1 MNHEY and CDR2 SVGAGI. CDR3 sequence: CASTVRGSDTQYF. The DNA of the CDR3 is TGTGCCAGCACAGTTAGGGGTTCAGATACGCAGTATTTT.

The rearrangement joins TRBV5-6 to TRBJ2-7; 7 bases map to TRBD2. The V and J ends lost 0 bases and 0 bases, in that order; junction bases with no gene match: 3. CDR1 is SGHDT, CDR2 YYEEEE, per germline. The CDR3 has 15 residues. CDR3 in DNA: TGTGCCAGCAGCTTGGTTAGCGGGCACTCCTACGAGCAGTACTTC. It encodes CASSLVSGHSYEQYF.

The V call is TRBV29-1, the J call TRBJ2-5, with TRBD1 identical over 7 bases. The V gene end was trimmed by 7 bases and the J gene end by 3 bases; junction bases not matched to a gene: 11. Germline V gives CDR1 SQVTM, CDR2 ANQGSEA. CDR3 size: 14 residues. In DNA, the CDR3 is TGCAGCGGCGGACCCTCCGGGACAGAAGAGACCCAGTACTTC. Protein sequence: CSGGPSGTEETQYF.

The V gene is TRBV5-6, the J gene TRBJ2-1; TRBD2 is a possible D gene (6 bases). The CDR3 totals 16 residues. Germline V gene data show CDR1 as SGHDT and CDR2 as YYEEEE. Trimming took off 1 base at V and 0 bases at J, with 11 bases between the two ends. This CDR3 is CASSLMGLYSYNEQFF. CDR3 nucleotide sequence: TGTGCCAGCAGCTTGATGGGACTTTACTCCTACAATGAGCAGTTCTTC.

This chain connects TRBV21-1 to TRBJ2-1; the D call in the table, TRBD2, was not verified against the DNA. TRBV21-1 is a pseudogene segment. The CDR3 length is 18 residues. The CDR3 sequence: CASSKAGSQREGRNEQFF. The DNA of the CDR3 is TGTGCCAGCAGCAAAGCAGGGTCTCAGCGGGAGGGCAGAAATGAGCAGTTCTTC.

This clone was seen a single time. The rearrangement links TRBV19 to TRBJ1-1; 7 bases match TRBD1. V lost 6 bases and J lost 0; bases outside the gene matches: 16. The CDR3 is made up of 18 amino acids. Germline assignment: CDR1 LNHDA and CDR2 SQIVND (reference sequence). CDR3 nucleotides: TGTGCCAGTAGCACGATGACAGGGTCTGGCATCCTGAACACTGAAGCTTTCTTT. This sequence encodes CASSTMTGSGILNTEAFF. Together with reference TRBV19 and TRBJ1-1, the CDR3 gives the full variable domain: DGGITQSPKYLFRKEGQNVTLSCEQNLNHDAMYWYRQDPGQGLRLIYYSQIVNDFQKGDIAEGYSVSREKKESFPLTVTSAQKNPTAFYLCASSTMTGSGILNTEAFFGQGTRLTVV.

The V gene is TRBV28, the J gene TRBJ2-1; perhaps TRBD1 as D (6 bases). Germline CDR1 MDHEN, CDR2 SYDVKM. Between the trimmed V and J ends, which lost 4 bases and 6 bases, there was a span of 22 bases. This CDR3 is 17 amino acids long. The CDR3 DNA follows: TGTGCCAGCAGTTCCCCACAGGGCCGAGAAAGGGGCAATGAGCAGTTCTTC. The encoded protein is CASSSPQGRERGNEQFF. Looking up the rest from reference TRBV28 and TRBJ2-1 gives the full variable domain: DVKVTQSSRYLVKRTGEKVFLECVQDMDHENMFWYRQDPGLGLRLIYFSYDVKMKEKGDIPEGYSVSREKKERFSLILESASTNQTSMYLCASSSPQGRERGNEQFFGPGTRLTVL.

The CDR3 loop is CASSSTGTGGQPQHF. The CDR3 DNA sequence: TGTGCCAGCAGTTCGACCGGGACAGGGGGACAGCCCCAGCATTTT. J is TRBJ1-5 and V is TRBV27, with TRBD1 matching over 11 bases. Germline V gene lookup returns CDR1 MNHEY and CDR2 SMNVEV (reference sequence). The CDR3 extends over 15 amino acids. V dropped 4 bases and J dropped 7; count of bases not matched to a gene: 6.

This clone has more than one count but fewer than ten. The chain recombines TRBV2 with TRBJ1-2, with D possibly matching TRBD1 (5 bases). Trimming pared 2 bases from V and 5 bases from J, leaving 9 bases between. The CDR3 totals 13 residues. Germline loops: CDR1 SNHLY, CDR2 FYNNEI. Written as DNA, the CDR3 is TGTGCCAGCAGTGAAAAACCAGGGTATGGCTACACCTTC. The encoded protein is CASSEKPGYGYTF.

This clone was observed a few times. The V call is TRBV29-1, the J call TRBJ2-7; D remains unclear. Germline-derived CDR1 and CDR2 are SQVTM and ANQGSEA. The CDR3 totals 13 residues. V gave up 1 base and J gave up 2 bases, with 9 bases separating them. The CDR3 loop reads CSVEGGKPYEQYF. The DNA of the CDR3 is TGCAGCGTTGAAGGTGGGAAACCCTACGAGCAGTACTTC.

This clone has just a few counts. CDR3 DNA sequence: TGCGCCAGCAGCCCCAACACTAGCGGGAGGAAGATCTACGAGCAGTACTTC. It specifies CASSPNTSGRKIYEQYF. V usage is TRBV5-1 and J usage is TRBJ2-7, with 12 bases matching TRBD2. The CDR3 consists of 17 residues. Germline V gene data show CDR1 as SGHRS and CDR2 as YFSETQ. Unmatched junction bases numbered 11, after V lost 4 bases and J lost 3 bases.

This chain links TRBV5-6 with TRBJ2-7, with D possibly matching TRBD1 (6 bases). Germline lookup yields CDR1 SGHDT and CDR2 YYEEEE. This CDR3 region has 13 residues. Trimming stripped 2 bases from V and 2 bases from J, with 8 bases between. The CDR3 here is CASSLQGAYEQYF. The CDR3, as DNA: TGTGCCAGCAGCTTACAGGGAGCCTACGAGCAGTACTTC. Together with reference TRBV5-6 and TRBJ2-7, the CDR3 gives the full variable domain: DAGVTQSPTHLIKTRGQQVTLRCSPKSGHDTVSWYQQALGQGPQFIFQYYEEEERQRGNFPDRFSGHQFPNYSSELNVNALLLGDSALYLCASSLQGAYEQYFGPGTRLTVT.

The chain joins TRBV7-2 to TRBJ2-1; 7 bases align to TRBD1. CDR1 and CDR2 (germline): SGHTA, FQGNSA. V lost 5 bases and J lost 9; bases outside the gene matches: 13. This CDR3 is 15 amino acids long. The CDR3 region is CASSLRQGRFGEQFF. The CDR3 nucleotides read TGTGCCAGCAGCCTCCGACAGGGTAGGTTTGGTGAGCAGTTCTTC. Variable domain in full (rest from reference TRBV7-2 and TRBJ2-1): GAGVSQSPSNKVTEKGKDVELRCDPISGHTALYWYRQSLGQGLEFLIYFQGNSAPDKSGLPSDRFSAERTGGSVSTLTIQRTQQEDSAVYLCASSLRQGRFGEQFFGPGTRLTVL.